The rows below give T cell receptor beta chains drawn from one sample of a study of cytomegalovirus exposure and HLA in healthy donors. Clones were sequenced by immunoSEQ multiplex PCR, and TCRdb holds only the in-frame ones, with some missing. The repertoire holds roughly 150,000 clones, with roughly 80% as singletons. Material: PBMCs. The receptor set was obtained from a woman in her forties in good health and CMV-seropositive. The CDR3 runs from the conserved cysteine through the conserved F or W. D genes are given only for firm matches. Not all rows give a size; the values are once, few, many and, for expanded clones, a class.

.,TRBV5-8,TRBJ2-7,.,TGTGCCAGCAGCACTTACGAGCAGTACTTC,CASSTYEQYF
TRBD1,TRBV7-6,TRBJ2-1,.,TGTGCCAGCAGCTTAAAGTCCGGGACAGGGGGTATGAATGAGCAGTTCTTC,CASSLKSGTGGMNEQFF
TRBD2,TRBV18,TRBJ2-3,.,TGTGCCAGCTCACCACGCGGGGGAGTCACAGATACGCAGTATTTT,CASSPRGGVTDTQYF
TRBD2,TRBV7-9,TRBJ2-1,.,TGTGCCAGCAGCTTAGTCACGGGACTACTCTACAATGAGCAGTTCTTC,CASSLVTGLLYNEQFF
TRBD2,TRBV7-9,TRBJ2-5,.,TGTGCCAGCAGCCAAGGACTAGCGGGAGCCCAAGAGACCCAGTACTTC,CASSQGLAGAQETQYF
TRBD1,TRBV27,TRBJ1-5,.,TGTGCCAGCAGCCTGACAGGGTTTAGCAATCAGCCCCAGCATTTT,CASSLTGFSNQPQHF
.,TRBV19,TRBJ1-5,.,TGTGCCAGTAGTATTAATTTCCCAGGGGGCAATCAGCCCCAGCATTTT,CASSINFPGGNQPQHF
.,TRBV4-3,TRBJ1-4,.,TGCGCCAGCAGCCAGTCCGGACTCGGTGCTAATGAAAAACTGTTTTTT,CASSQSGLGANEKLFF
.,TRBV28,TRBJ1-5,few,TGTGCCAGCAGTGACTGGGGCAATCAGCCCCAGCATTTT,CASSDWGNQPQHF
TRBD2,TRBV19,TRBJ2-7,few,TGTGCCAGTAGTAAGGGAGCGGGAGCCTACGAGCAGTACTTC,CASSKGAGAYEQYF
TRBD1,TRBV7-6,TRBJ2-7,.,TGTGCCAGCAGCTCTCGACAGGGGCCCTACGAGCAGTACTTC,CASSSRQGPYEQYF
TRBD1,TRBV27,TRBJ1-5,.,TGTGCCAGCAGTTCCTGGACAGGGGTAAAGGATCAGCCCCAGCATTTT,CASSSWTGVKDQPQHF
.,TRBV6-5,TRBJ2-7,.,TGTGCCAGCAGTTATGGGCAGGCCTCCTACGAGCAGTACTTC,CASSYGQASYEQYF
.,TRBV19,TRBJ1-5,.,TGTGCCAGTAGTATAAGGGGAAGCAATCAGCCCCAGCATTTT,CASSIRGSNQPQHF
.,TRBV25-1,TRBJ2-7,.,TGTGCCAGCAGTAAAACAGGGTGGTACGAGCAGTACTTC,CASSKTGWYEQYF
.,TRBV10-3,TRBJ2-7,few,TGTGCCATCAAGCCCGGACAGTCCTACGAGCAGTACTTC,CAIKPGQSYEQYF
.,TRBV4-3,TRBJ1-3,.,TGCGCCAGCAGCCAAGGTACAGGGTTGAACACCATATATTTT,CASSQGTGLNTIYF
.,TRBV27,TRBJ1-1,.,TGTGCCAGCAGTTCCGCCGAGGGAGGGAGAAACACTGAAGCTTTCTTT,CASSSAEGGRNTEAFF
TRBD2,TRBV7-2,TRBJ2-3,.,TGTGCCAGCAGCCCGCAAGCGGGGGGACGCACAGATACGCAGTATTTT,CASSPQAGGRTDTQYF
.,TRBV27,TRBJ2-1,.,TGTGCCAGCAGTTCCCCTTTCCGGACTGGTTCCTACAATGAGCAGTTCTTC,CASSSPFRTGSYNEQFF
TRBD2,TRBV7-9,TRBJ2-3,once,TGTGCCAGCAGCTTAGAGTCGAGCGGGAGCTATTCGGGCAGGAATACGCAGTATTTT,CASSLESSGSYSGRNTQYF
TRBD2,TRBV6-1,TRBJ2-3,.,TGTGCCAGCAGTGTGGGCGGGAGCCCAGATACGCAGTATTTT,CASSVGGSPDTQYF
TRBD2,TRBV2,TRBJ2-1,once,TGTGCCAGCAGTGTGGATAGCGGGGGTGTCCATGAGCAGTTCTTC,CASSVDSGGVHEQFF
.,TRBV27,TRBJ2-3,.,TGTGCCAGCAGTTCCCCCTTGCGGGGCACAGATACGCAGTATTTT,CASSSPLRGTDTQYF
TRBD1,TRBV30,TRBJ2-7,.,TGTGCCTGGGCCGACAGGGGCAACACCTACGAGCAGTACTTC,CAWADRGNTYEQYF
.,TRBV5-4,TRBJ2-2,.,TGTGCCAGCAGCTCCGGACAAGCGAACACCGGGGAGCTGTTTTTT,CASSSGQANTGELFF
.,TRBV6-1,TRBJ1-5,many,TGTGCCAGCAGTGGGACAGAGGCTAGCCAGCCCCAGCATTTT,CASSGTEASQPQHF
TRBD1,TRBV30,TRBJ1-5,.,TGTGCCTGGAGTCCTAGGGGACAGAGGTATCAGCCCCAGCATTTT,CAWSPRGQRYQPQHF
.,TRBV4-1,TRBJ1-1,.,TGCGCCAGCAGCCAAGAGGACTCTTTGAACACTGAAGCTTTCTTT,CASSQEDSLNTEAFF
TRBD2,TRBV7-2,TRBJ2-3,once,TGTGCCAGCAGCCTCTCCCCGACTAGCGGCAGCACAGATACGCAGTATTTT,CASSLSPTSGSTDTQYF
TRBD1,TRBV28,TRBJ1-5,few,TGTGCCAGCAGACAGGGGGACCAAACAAATCAGCCCCAGCATTTT,CASRQGDQTNQPQHF
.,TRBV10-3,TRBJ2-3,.,TGTGCCATCAGTGAGAAAACTAGTGGGACTGGCGATACGCAGTATTTT,CAISEKTSGTGDTQYF
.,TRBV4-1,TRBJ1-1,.,TGCGCCAGCAGCCAAGAAACATCAGGGGCTGAAGCTTTCTTT,CASSQETSGAEAFF
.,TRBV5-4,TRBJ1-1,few,TGTGCCAGCAGCCCGAAGGGCGCGGCGGGAACTGAAGCTTTCTTT,CASSPKGAAGTEAFF
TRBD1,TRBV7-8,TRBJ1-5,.,TGTGCCAGCAGCTCTTTCAGGGGGGTTAGTTTAAATCAGCCCCAGCATTTT,CASSSFRGVSLNQPQHF
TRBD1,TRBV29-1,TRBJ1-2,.,TGCAGCGTCGGGACAGGGCTTGGCTACACCTTC,CSVGTGLGYTF
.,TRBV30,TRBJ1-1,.,TGTGCCTTCTCGGACAGCGCGAACACTGAAGCTTTCTTT,CAFSDSANTEAFF
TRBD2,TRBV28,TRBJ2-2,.,TGTGCCAGCAGTTGGGGACTAGCGGTCGTAGACGGGGAGCTGTTTTTT,CASSWGLAVVDGELFF
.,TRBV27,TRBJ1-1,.,TGTGCCAGCAGTTTATGGGCAGGGAAGAACACTGAAGCTTTCTTT,CASSLWAGKNTEAFF
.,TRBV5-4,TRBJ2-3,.,TGTGCCAGCAGGGGGACTAGCACAGATACGCAGTATTTT,CASRGTSTDTQYF
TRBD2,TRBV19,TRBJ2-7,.,TGTGCCAGTAGGGGGACTAGCGCCTACGAGCAGTACTTC,CASRGTSAYEQYF
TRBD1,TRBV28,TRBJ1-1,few,TGTGCCAGCAGGCACCAGACAGGGGGAGGTACTGAAGCTTTCTTT,CASRHQTGGGTEAFF
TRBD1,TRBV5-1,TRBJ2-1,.,TGCGCCAGCCATACAGGGGGCAGCTACAATGAGCAGTTCTTC,CASHTGGSYNEQFF
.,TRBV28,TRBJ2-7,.,TGTGCCAGCACCTCCCCCACGGGGGAGGGGGCCTACGAGCAGTACTTC,CASTSPTGEGAYEQYF
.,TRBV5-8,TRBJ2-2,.,TGTGCCAGCAGCTCGGGCGTGCGGCGGCAGCCGGGGTCCGGGGAGCTGTTTTTT,CASSSGVRRQPGSGELFF
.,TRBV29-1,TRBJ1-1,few,TGCAGCGTTGCCCAAAGTCGGGACACTGAAGCTTTCTTT,CSVAQSRDTEAFF
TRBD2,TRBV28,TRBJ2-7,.,TGTGCCAGCAGTTTGGGAGGGGCGTCCTACGAGCAGTACTTC,CASSLGGASYEQYF
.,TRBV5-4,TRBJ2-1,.,TGTGCCAGCAACCGGCAGGGTGTCCATGAGCAGTTCTTC,CASNRQGVHEQFF
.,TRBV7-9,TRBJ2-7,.,TGTGCCAGCAGCCCACCACAACTCGGGAAAACCTACGAGCAGTACTTC,CASSPPQLGKTYEQYF
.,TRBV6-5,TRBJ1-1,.,TGTGCCAGCAGTTACTCGAGAGGCCTCATGAACACTGAAGCTTTCTTT,CASSYSRGLMNTEAFF